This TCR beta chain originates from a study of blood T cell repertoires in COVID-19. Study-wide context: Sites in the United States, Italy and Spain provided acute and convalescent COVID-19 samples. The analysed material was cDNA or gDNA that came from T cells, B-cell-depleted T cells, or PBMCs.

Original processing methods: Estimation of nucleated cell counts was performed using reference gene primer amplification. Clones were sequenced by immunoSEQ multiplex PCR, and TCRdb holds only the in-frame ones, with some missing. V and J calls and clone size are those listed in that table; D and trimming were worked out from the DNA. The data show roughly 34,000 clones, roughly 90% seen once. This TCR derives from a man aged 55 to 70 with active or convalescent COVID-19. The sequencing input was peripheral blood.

CDR3 amino acids: CASSWGGNGYTF. In DNA form, the CDR3 reads TGTGCCAGCAGCTGGGGGGGGAATGGCTACACCTTC. J is TRBJ1-2 and V is TRBV11-2, with TRBD1 as a possible D gene (5 bases). Per the germline V gene, CDR1 is SGHAT and CDR2 is FQNNGV. The V end lost 4 bases, the J end lost 6 bases, and 9 bases lay between the germline ends. This CDR3 is 12 amino acids long.